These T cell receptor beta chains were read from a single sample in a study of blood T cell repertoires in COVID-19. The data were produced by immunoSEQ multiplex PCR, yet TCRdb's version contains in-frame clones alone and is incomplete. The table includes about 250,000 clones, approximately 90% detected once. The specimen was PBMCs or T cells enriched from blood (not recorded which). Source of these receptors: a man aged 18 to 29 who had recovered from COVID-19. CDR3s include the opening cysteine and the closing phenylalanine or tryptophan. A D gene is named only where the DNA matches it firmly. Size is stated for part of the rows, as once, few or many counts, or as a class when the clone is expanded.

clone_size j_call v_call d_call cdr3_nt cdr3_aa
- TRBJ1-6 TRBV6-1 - TGTGCCAGCAGTGAAGCGCTGCAGGGGAGCTCCTATAATTCACCCCTCCACTTT CASSEALQGSSYNSPLHF
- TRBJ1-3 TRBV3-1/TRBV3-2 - TGTGCCAGCAGCCAGGATGGAGGCCTGGGCACCATATATTTT CASSQDGGLGTIYF
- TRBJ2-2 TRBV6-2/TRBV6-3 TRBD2 TGTGCCAGCAGCTGGGGGACTAGCGGGATGTTCGCGAACACCGGGGAGCTGTTTTTT CASSWGTSGMFANTGELFF
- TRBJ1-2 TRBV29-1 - TGCAGCGTTGGAGGGCGGGATACGAATGGCTACACCTTC CSVGGRDTNGYTF
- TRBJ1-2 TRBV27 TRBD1 TGTGCCAGCAGTTCAGGACAGGGGATGGACTATGGCTACACCTTC CASSSGQGMDYGYTF
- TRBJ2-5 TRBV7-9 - TGTGCCAGCAGCTTAAACAGTCAAGAGACCCAGTACTTC CASSLNSQETQYF
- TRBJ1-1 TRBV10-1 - TGCGCCAGCAGTGAGATGACAGACACTGAAGCTTTCTTT CASSEMTDTEAFF
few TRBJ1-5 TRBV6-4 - TGTGCCAGCAGTGAGGGGGCCAATCAGCCCCAGCATTTT CASSEGANQPQHF
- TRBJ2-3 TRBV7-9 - TGTGCCAGCAGCCCAGGCGGGACGTTCGCAGATACGCAGTATTTT CASSPGGTFADTQYF
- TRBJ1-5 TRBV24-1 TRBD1 TGTGCCACCAGTGACGGGACAGGGCCCAATCAGCCCCAGCATTTT CATSDGTGPNQPQHF
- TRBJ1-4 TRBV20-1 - TGCAGTGCTAGGCCGGGGAAACTGTTTTTT CSARPGKLFF
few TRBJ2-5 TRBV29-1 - TGCAGCGTTGGGGAGGCGACGAGGGAGACCCAGTACTTC CSVGEATRETQYF
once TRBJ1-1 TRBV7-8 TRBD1 TGTGCCAGCAGAACCGACAGGGGGACTGAAGCTTTCTTT CASRTDRGTEAFF
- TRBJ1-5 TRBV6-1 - TGTGCCAGCAGTGAAGCGACTCATAGCAATCAGCCCCAGCATTTT CASSEATHSNQPQHF
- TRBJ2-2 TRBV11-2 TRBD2 TGTGCCAGCAGCTCCACTAGCGGGAGTACCGGGGAGCTGTTTTTT CASSSTSGSTGELFF
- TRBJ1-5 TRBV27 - TGTGCCAGCAGTCCTAGGACAGACCCAGTGAGCAATCAGCCCCAGCATTTT CASSPRTDPVSNQPQHF
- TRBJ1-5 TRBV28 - TGTGCCAGCAGTCTCGAGGTTCAGCCCCAGCATTTT CASSLEVQPQHF
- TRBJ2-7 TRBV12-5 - TGTGCTAGTGCCTTGGTGTCGGGACACGGCGAGCAGTACTTC CASALVSGHGEQYF
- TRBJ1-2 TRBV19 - TGTGCCAGTACCAACCCGGACAGTTGGTATGGCTACACCTTC CASTNPDSWYGYTF
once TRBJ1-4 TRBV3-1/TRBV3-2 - TGTGCCAGCAGCCCCCGGCGACAGGCAACTAATGAAAAACTGTTTTTT CASSPRRQATNEKLFF
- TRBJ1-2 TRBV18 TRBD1 TGTGCCAGCTCACTCTGGGACAGGGCCCTCGCCTACTATGGCTACACCTTC CASSLWDRALAYYGYTF
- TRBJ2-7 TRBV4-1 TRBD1 TGCGCCAGCAGCCAAGTTCCGGGACAGGGCATCCACGAGCAGTACTTC CASSQVPGQGIHEQYF
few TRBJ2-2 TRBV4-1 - TGCGCCAGCGGACTATTAGAGGGGGAGCTGTTTTTT CASGLLEGELFF
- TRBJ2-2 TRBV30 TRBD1 TGTGCCTGGAGTGTACCACAGGGGGTATACACCGGGGAGCTGTTTTTT CAWSVPQGVYTGELFF
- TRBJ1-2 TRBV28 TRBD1 TGTGCCAGCAGTCTATTGACAGGGGTAGACGATGGCTACACCTTC CASSLLTGVDDGYTF
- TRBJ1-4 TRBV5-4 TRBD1 TGTGCCAGCAGCTACCGGGACAGAAATGAAAAACTGTTTTTT CASSYRDRNEKLFF
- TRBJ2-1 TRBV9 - TGTGCCAGCACAAACCTAGCAGATTACAATGAGCAGTTCTTC CASTNLADYNEQFF
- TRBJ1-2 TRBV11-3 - TGTGCCAGCAGCCCAGGCCCGTATGGCTACACCTTC CASSPGPYGYTF
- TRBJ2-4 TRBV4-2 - TGTGCCAGCAGCAGTCGGGATTCCCAAAACATTCAGTACTTC CASSSRDSQNIQYF
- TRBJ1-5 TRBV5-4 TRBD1 TGTGCCAGCAGCTTACAGGGACAGGGTACCGCCGAGTCCCAGCATTTT CASSLQGQGTAESQHF
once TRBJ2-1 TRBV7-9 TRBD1 TGTGCCAGCAGCTTGGGGACAGTTCTCGATGAGCAGTTCTTC CASSLGTVLDEQFF
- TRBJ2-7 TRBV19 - TGTGCCAGTAGTCGGGCAGGGGAGTTCTACGAGCAGTACTTC CASSRAGEFYEQYF